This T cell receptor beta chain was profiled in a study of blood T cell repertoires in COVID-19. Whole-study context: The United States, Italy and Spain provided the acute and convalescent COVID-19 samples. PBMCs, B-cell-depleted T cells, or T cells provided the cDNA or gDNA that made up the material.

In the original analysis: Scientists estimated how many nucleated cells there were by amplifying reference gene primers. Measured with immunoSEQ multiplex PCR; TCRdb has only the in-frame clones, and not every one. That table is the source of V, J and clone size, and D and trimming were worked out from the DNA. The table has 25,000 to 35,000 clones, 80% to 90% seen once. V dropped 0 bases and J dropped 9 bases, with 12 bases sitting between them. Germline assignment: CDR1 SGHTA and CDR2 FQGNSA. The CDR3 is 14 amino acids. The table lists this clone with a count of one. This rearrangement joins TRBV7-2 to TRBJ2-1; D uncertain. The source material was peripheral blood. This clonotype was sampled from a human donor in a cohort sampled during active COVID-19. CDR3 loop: CASSLAFMIGEQFF. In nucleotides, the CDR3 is TGTGCCAGCAGCTTAGCTTTTATGATCGGTGAGCAGTTCTTC.